A single sample gave rise to the 2 T cell receptor beta chains below, sequenced in a study of metastatic and nonmetastatic thyroid tumors. MiXCR was used by TCRdb to re-call the PCR reads. The table has about 20,000 clones, about a third seen once. Thyroid surgery took place with no prior treatment in any patient. Sequenced input: tumor tissue. The receptors derive from a female donor with papillary thyroid cancer or a benign thyroid nodule (not recorded which). Some clones in this sample may be carry-over from other donors' samples.

The genes are TRBV6-5 and TRBJ2-6; D ambiguous. V was trimmed by 9 bases and J by 0 bases, leaving 15 bases between them. The CDR3 is made up of 16 amino acids. From germline, CDR1 is MNHEY and CDR2 SVGAGI. CDR3 sequence reads: CASRYSHNSGANVLTF. CDR3 DNA sequence: TGTGCCAGTAGATACAGCCATAACTCTGGGGCCAACGTCCTGACTTTC.

This clone has only a few counts. V usage is TRBV6-2 or TRBV6-3 and J usage is TRBJ2-7, with D perhaps TRBD2 (5 bases). CDR1 is MNHEY and CDR2 is SVGEGT in the germline V gene. The CDR3 has 12 residues. Trimming stripped 4 bases from V and 4 bases from J, with 8 bases between. The chain's CDR3 is CASSSGVYEQYF. The CDR3 DNA reads TGTGCCAGCAGTTCCGGGGTATACGAGCAGTACTTC.